This T cell receptor (beta chain) comes out of a study of cytomegalovirus exposure and HLA in healthy donors (dated by TCRdb to about 2017). Concerning the study at large: According to an earlier analysis of 450 to 650 of the donors, roughly 180 million T cells yielded 117 million unique TCR beta sequences and about 300 Gb of sequence data. About 300 gigabases of sequencing data and tens of millions of unique TCR sequences were included in an early release covering 550 to 800 HLA-typed donors. The genetic ancestry cluster associated with self-reported Caucasian donors included roughly 84% of the roughly 360 genotyped donors. The study aimed to test whether signatures of past pathogen exposure could be identified by cataloging public T cell receptors. Using immunosequencing, the study profiled T cell repertoires from some 670 subjects and related those repertoires to cytomegalovirus serostatus. Besides the first cohort of roughly 660 subjects, a separate validation cohort made up of 120 different subjects was used. The study combined high-throughput TCR immunosequencing, statistical association of individual TCRs with disease status, and machine learning to predict cytomegalovirus infection status. A later analysis re-analyzed previously published TCR beta repertoires from 600 to 850 donors and added high-resolution HLA genotyping to study TCR occurrence patterns. Rather than using new phenotypic data, the later analysis identified candidate immune exposures from TCR beta sequences and from how often those sequences occurred across donors. An earlier analysis of 587 of the donors used high-throughput TCR beta sequencing to judge whether each TCR beta V gene segment behaved as functional or pseudogenic. Donor age, sex, ethnicity and CMV serostatus were compiled together with the repertoire data. A later genetic analysis took genome-wide SNP genotypes for about 65% of the 666 donors and used that subset as a discovery cohort. Every discovery cohort repertoire had been produced on one sequencing platform. HLA typing included class I and class II loci at four-digit resolution. The number of donors typed differed by locus, with 629-630 for A, B, C, DRB1 and DQB1, more than 500 for DQA1, about 610 for DPA1, and about 450 for DPB1. A few DR-DQ haplotypes were handled as single units for association and clustering because linkage in the cohort was strong. Across around 400 genotyped donors of the cohort, an average of approximately 240,000 unique TCR beta nucleotide sequences per donor were sequenced, and roughly 18% of those sequences were non-productive. General study outcomes and caveats: Strong co-occurrence of HLA alleles, especially DR and DQ, made assigning TCR associations to individual alleles difficult. Because counts were too low, about 15 rarely observed V segments, including chromosome 9 orphons, were left out of the earlier analysis of approximately 500 of the donors. According to a later analysis, TCR association rates differed among HLA loci, with DRB1 alleles showing the most associated TCRs and HLA-C alleles showing the fewest. The only immune exposure information available for the cohort was CMV serostatus. In a later analysis, about 16,000 TCR beta sequences were associated with specific HLA alleles at a false discovery rate of 0.05. Compared with equally common non-associated chains, HLA-associated TCR beta chains in a later analysis were more clonally expanded and had lower generation probabilities. The cohort was sequenced for TCR beta chains only, and without alpha or paired-chain data the features that could be detected were limited. In a later analysis, several top co-occurrence clusters were reported to appear linked to parvovirus B19, influenza, CMV and Epstein-Barr virus. A later genetic analysis associated a missense DCLRE1C variant with V-gene and J-gene trimming of TCR beta chains, and an independent cohort replicated the association. A few of the identified cytomegalovirus-associated TCR beta chains were confirmed in vitro to be specific for cytomegalovirus antigens. According to the authors, the approach could potentially be generalized to other disease states and immunological phenotypes. In the study, approximately 150 TCR beta chains were listed as associated with cytomegalovirus. Because HLA typing was unavailable for some donors at each locus, only the typed subset was used in association tests. Cytomegalovirus status was reported to be diagnosed by the classifier with high specificity and sensitivity in both the original and validation cohorts. A cluster of highly shared sequence variants was judged likely to represent a technical artifact of the sequencing pipeline. Correlated functional status among segregating V segments might be attributable to linkage disequilibrium, but an unknown experimental factor could not be ruled out. Broadly in line with IMGT annotations, most TCR beta V segments showed up in productive rearrangements about 90% or about 30% of the time in an earlier analysis of approximately 600 of the donors. A further reported finding was that TCR beta sequences accurately predicted the HLA-A and HLA-B alleles for most subjects in the first cohort. The presence/absence analyses assumed that sequencing depth was roughly uniform across donors, and that assumption may not be true. According to a later analysis, most CMV-associated TCR beta chains appeared to be HLA-restricted, and the HLA associations seemed to be driven largely by CMV exposure. Most TCR sequences were seen in very few donors, while some public TCRs were found in many individuals. Compared with the approximately 600-donor mean, donors in an Asian-associated ancestry cluster had fewer N-insertions in productive TCRs, according to a later genetic analysis.

The cohort comprised around 690 healthy bone marrow donors. At the time of sampling, all cohort members were nominally healthy, though unrecorded immune exposures were likely present. The donor was CMV seronegative and was included in the group of a few hundred seronegative cohort members. A peripheral blood sample was collected from each donor, and TCR beta sequencing was performed on peripheral blood mononuclear cells. Genomic DNA was extracted from the blood cell samples with the Qiagen DNeasy Blood Extraction Kit. Library generation was performed with the immunoSEQ multiplex PCR assay. For the multiplex PCR, a mixture combining 60 forward primers for TCR Vbeta segments and 13 reverse primers for TCR Jbeta segments was used. Amplification of the CDR3 region of rearranged TCR beta genes was performed with a multiplex PCR assay on genomic DNA. Amplified TCR beta libraries were sequenced as 87-base-pair reads on the Illumina HiSeq System. In the source study's methods: A later analysis counted approximately 74 million unique TCR beta chains across the 550 to 700 repertoires, and some 11 million of these chains were shared by at least two donors. To remove PCR and sequencing errors, raw reads were error-corrected and collapsed into unique sequences using a nearest-neighbor algorithm that merged closely related sequences. CDR3 sequences were aligned to IMGT reference sequences to assign V, D and J gene segments. Each retained sequence needed at least a six-nucleotide match to both a V gene segment and a J gene segment. Rearrangements were classified as productive when the CDR3 lacked stop codons and remained in frame with V and J, and all other rearrangements were classified as non-productive. Following IMGT convention, CDR3 was defined as the stretch from the second conserved V-encoded cysteine up to the conserved J-encoded phenylalanine. Sequences without an unambiguous match to a single V gene segment were excluded from the earlier analysis of about 600 of the donors. In an earlier analysis of around 600 of the donors, V segments were called functional above 56.7% productive rearrangements and were called segregating when the between-donor standard deviation exceeded 5%. A statistical classification framework was developed to diagnose cytomegalovirus status using the catalog of TCR beta chain sequences. V and J gene assignment, in a later analysis, came from comparing TCR nucleotide sequences with IMGT/GENE-DB human TR gene sequences. In a later analysis, CDR3 sequences and most-parsimonious VDJ recombination scenarios were assigned using the TCRdist pipeline. In a later analysis, each TCR beta chain was defined by its CDR3 amino acid sequence together with its V-gene family, and reads without a unique V-gene family were excluded. As a way to deal with suspected cross-contamination and a sequencing artifact, a later analysis dropped hundreds of nucleotide sequences that were highly shared and had low generation probability. For each public chain, a later analysis derived a clonal expansion index from normalized ranks of inferred template counts within each repertoire. A later analysis computed generation probabilities with a VDJ recombination model fitted to out-of-frame rearrangements, and checked the results against IGoR. A later analysis scored TCR-TCR, TCR-HLA and TCR-CMV co-occurrence with hypergeometric tests, applying a repertoire-size bias correction to TCR pairs. To estimate false discovery rates, a later analysis permuted the HLA or CMV assignments 20 times. In a later analysis, co-occurring TCRs were grouped using DBSCAN, and TCRdist sequence similarity was added for clustering within HLA-allele-positive subsets. For co-occurrence clustering, repertoires with fewer than 30,000 or more than 120,000 public chains were excluded, along with roughly five repertoires with anomalous nucleotide sharing. Held by TCRdb, this immuneACCESS table contains in-frame sequences only and omits some clones. Under half of the omission traces to an unresolved V gene where checked; the cause of the rest is unknown. V and J calls and clone size are copied from that table; D and trimming were computed from the DNA. Recorded for this sample are some 190,000 clones; around 80% of them occurred a single time. The ten largest clones take up about 1.9% of the sample.

This clone was observed a few times. Its antigen is not yet known. The sample holds no much larger clone one base away, and base qualities are not on file. This clonotype was obtained from a woman aged 30 to 39 in good health and CMV-seronegative. Sample: PBMCs.

CDR3 loop: CASSIAGMTLGYTF. The DNA is as follows: TGTGCCAGTAGTATAGCGGGGATGACGTTGGGCTACACCTTC. The rearrangement combines TRBV19 with TRBJ1-2; no D gene call is confident. The germline V gene (reference sequence) gives CDR1 as LNHDA and CDR2 as SQIVND. The CDR3, from cysteine to phenylalanine, totals 14 residues. The read is trimmed to its CDR3 DNA, 42 bases read in frame from base 1. Trimming takes 1 base from V and 8 bases from J, and the germline ends sit 14 bases apart.